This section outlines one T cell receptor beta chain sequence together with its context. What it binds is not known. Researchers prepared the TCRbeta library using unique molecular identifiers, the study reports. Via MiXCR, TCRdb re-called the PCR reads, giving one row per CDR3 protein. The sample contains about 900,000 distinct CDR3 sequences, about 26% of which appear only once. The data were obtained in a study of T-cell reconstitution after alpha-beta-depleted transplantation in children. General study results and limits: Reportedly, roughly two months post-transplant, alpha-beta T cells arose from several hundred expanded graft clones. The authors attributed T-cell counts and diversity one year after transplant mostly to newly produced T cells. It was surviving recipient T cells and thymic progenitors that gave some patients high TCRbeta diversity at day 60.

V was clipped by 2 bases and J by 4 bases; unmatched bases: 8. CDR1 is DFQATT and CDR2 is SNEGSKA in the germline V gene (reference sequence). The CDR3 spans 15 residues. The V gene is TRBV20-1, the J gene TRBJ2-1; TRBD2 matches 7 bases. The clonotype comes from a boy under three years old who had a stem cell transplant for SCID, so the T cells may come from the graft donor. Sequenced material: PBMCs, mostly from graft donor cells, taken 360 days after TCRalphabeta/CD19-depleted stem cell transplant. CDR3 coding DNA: TGCAGTGCTAGACTTGCGGGAGTTCTATACAATGAGCAGTTCTTC. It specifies CSARLAGVLYNEQFF.